This T cell receptor (beta chain) came from a study of blood T cell repertoires in COVID-19. Study as a whole: Collection of acute and convalescent COVID-19 samples took place in the United States, Italy and Spain.

TCRdb's copy holds only in-frame clones and misses some; the assay was immunoSEQ multiplex PCR. This sample yields about 74,000 clones, of which around 90% are seen a single time; 1.5% belongs to the top ten. This CDR3 spans 12 amino acids. V was clipped by 5 bases and J by 5 bases, with 9 bases between them. Germline V CDR1 and CDR2: MNHEY, SMNVEV (reference sequence). The gene calls are TRBV27 and TRBJ1-1, with D perhaps TRBD1 (5 bases). Sequences were obtained from peripheral blood. This clonotype was obtained from a man aged 50 or older with acute or convalescent COVID-19. CDR3 nucleotides: TGTGCCAGCAGTCCCCGGGGGACTGAAGCTTTCTTT. Residues: CASSPRGTEAFF.